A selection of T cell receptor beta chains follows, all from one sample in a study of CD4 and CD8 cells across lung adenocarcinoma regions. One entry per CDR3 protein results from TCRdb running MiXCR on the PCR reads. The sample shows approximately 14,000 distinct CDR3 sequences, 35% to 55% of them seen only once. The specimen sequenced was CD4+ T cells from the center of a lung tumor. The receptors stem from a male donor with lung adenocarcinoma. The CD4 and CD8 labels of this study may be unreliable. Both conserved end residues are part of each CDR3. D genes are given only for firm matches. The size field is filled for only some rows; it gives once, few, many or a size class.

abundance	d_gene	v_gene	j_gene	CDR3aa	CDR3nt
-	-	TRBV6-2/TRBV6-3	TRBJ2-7	CASTSLITYEQYF	TGTGCCAGCACTAGTTTGATCACCTACGAGCAGTACTTC
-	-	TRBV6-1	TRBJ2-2	CASNLGQCTGELFF	TGTGCCAGCAACTTAGGACAGTGCACAGGGGAGCTGTTTTTT
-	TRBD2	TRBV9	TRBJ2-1	CASSSKLAGAWNEQFF	TGTGCCAGCAGCTCAAAACTAGCGGGAGCGTGGAATGAGCAGTTCTTC
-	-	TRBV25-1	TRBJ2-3	CASSVGFGGGRTDTQYF	TGTGCCAGCTCGGTGGGGTTCGGTGGGGGGCGCACAGATACGCAGTATTTT
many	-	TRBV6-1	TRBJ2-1	CASSEVGANEQFF	TGTGCCAGCAGTGAAGTAGGGGCCAATGAGCAGTTCTTC
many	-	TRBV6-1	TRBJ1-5	CASTVGGLQGQPQHF	TGTGCCAGCACAGTAGGTGGACTTCAGGGTCAGCCCCAGCATTTT
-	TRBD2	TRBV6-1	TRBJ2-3	CASSRVPGGGDKNIQYF	TGTGCCAGCAGTAGAGTCCCGGGGGGGGGAGACAAAAACATTCAGTATTTT
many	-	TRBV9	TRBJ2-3	CASSALAGFSTDTQYF	TGTGCCAGCAGCGCCCTGGCGGGCTTCAGCACAGATACGCAGTATTTT
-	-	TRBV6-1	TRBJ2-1	CASKQKGRNEQFF	TGTGCCAGCAAACAAAAGGGGCGGAATGAGCAGTTCTTC
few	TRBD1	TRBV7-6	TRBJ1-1	CASSSMTGATNTEAFF	TGTGCCAGCAGCTCAATGACAGGGGCGACGAACACTGAAGCTTTCTTT
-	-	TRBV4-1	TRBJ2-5	CASSRAGLGGRDTETQYF	TGCGCCAGCAGCCGAGCGGGGCTCGGGGGCCGCGACACAGAGACCCAGTACTTC
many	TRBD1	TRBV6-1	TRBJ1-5	CASSEATGGNQPQHF	TGTGCCAGCAGTGAAGCAACAGGGGGCAATCAGCCCCAGCATTTT
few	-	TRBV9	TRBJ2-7	CASSAGESEQYF	TGTGCCAGCAGCGCCGGCGAAAGCGAGCAGTACTTC
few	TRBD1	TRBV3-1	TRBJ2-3	CASSLSDRLHTQYF	TGTGCCAGCAGCCTCTCGGACAGGCTCCATACGCAGTATTTT
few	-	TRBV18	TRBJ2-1	CASSPPGIDEQFF	TGTGCCAGCTCACCACCGGGGATAGATGAGCAGTTCTTC
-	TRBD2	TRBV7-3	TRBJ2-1	CASSPSTSGKNNEQFF	TGTGCCAGCAGCCCCTCTACTAGCGGGAAAAACAATGAGCAGTTCTTC
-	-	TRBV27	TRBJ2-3	CASRGIGGRDKDTQYF	TGTGCCAGCAGGGGAATCGGGGGCCGTGACAAAGATACCCAGTATTTT
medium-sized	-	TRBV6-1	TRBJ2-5	CASRRTWMETQYF	TGTGCCAGCAGACGGACTTGGATGGAGACCCAGTACTTC
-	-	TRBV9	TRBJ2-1	CASSSAFTRNEQFF	TGTGCCAGCAGCTCCGCCTTTACTAGGAATGAGCAGTTCTTC
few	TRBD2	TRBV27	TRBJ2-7	CASTQTGLAGKSYEQYF	TGTGCCAGCACCCAAACTGGACTAGCGGGGAAAAGTTACGAGCAGTACTTC